What follows are 4 T cell receptor beta chains derived from one specimen sequenced in a study of shared clonotypes between healthy human individuals. Using immunoSEQ multiplex PCR, the repertoire was profiled, and TCRdb retains in-frame clones only, with some absent. The repertoire holds about 2.3 million clones, with around 93% as singletons. The specimen sequenced was naive CD4+ T cells from PBMCs. Subset of the sample: CD45RA+ positively selected. The receptors come from a young man in good health. Some clones in this sample may be carry-over from other donors' samples.

This chain connects TRBV6-6 to TRBJ2-7; D is unclear. Trimming stripped 5 bases from V and 4 bases from J, with 15 bases between. Germline lookup yields CDR1 MNHNY and CDR2 SVGAGI (reference sequence). CDR3 size: 14 residues. The CDR3 reads CASSHPVAVYEQYF. In DNA form, the CDR3 reads TGTGCCAGCAGTCACCCGGTGGCCGTTTACGAGCAGTACTTC.

This clone has only one observation. Other nucleotide sequences from this sample produce the same CDR3. This chain joins TRBV5-1 and TRBJ2-7; 7 bases fit TRBD2. J lost 3 bases, V lost 0 bases, and 6 bases had no gene match. CDR1 and CDR2 from the germline V gene are SGHRS and YFSETQ. This CDR3 spans 15 amino acids. CDR3 region: CASSLGLADFYEQYF. CDR3 in DNA: TGCGCCAGCAGCTTGGGGCTAGCGGACTTCTACGAGCAGTACTTC.

V is TRBV6-5 and J is TRBJ1-5; weak D call: TRBD1 (6 bases). There are 15 residues in the CDR3. CDR1 MNHEY and CDR2 SVGAGI come from the germline V gene. Trimming shortened V by 6 bases and J by 3 bases, and 15 bases separated the two germline ends. This CDR3 reads CASSRAQGPNQPQHF. The CDR3 region has the DNA TGTGCCAGCAGCCGTGCACAGGGCCCCAATCAGCCCCAGCATTTT.

To note about this clone: Other DNA sequences in the sample encode the same CDR3. The chain is built from TRBV28 and TRBJ1-5; D remains ambiguous. Looked up from germline, CDR1 is MDHEN and CDR2 is SYDVKM. V was shortened by 3 bases and J by 2 bases, with 8 bases between the two germline ends. The CDR3 consists of 14 residues. The DNA for the CDR3 is TGTGCCAGCAGTTTGGCCCTCGGCAATCAGCCCCAGCATTTT. Its translation: CASSLALGNQPQHF.